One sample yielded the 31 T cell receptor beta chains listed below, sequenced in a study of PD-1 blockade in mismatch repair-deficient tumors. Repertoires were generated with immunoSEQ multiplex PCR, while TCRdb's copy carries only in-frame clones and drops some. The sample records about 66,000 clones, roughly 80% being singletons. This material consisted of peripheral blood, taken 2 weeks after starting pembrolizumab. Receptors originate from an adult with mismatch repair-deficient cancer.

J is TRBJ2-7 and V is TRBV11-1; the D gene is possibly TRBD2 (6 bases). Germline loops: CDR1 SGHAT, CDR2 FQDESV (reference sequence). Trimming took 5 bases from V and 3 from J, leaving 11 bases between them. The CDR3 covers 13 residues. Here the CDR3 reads CASSRETSYEQYF. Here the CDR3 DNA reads TGTGCCAGCAGCCGAGAGACTAGCTACGAGCAGTACTTC.

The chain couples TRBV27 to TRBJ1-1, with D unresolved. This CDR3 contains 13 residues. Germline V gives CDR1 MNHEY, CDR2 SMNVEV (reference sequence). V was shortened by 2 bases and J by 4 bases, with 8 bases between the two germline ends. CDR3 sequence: CASSLGLFTEAFF. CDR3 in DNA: TGTGCCAGCAGTTTAGGGCTCTTCACTGAAGCTTTCTTT.

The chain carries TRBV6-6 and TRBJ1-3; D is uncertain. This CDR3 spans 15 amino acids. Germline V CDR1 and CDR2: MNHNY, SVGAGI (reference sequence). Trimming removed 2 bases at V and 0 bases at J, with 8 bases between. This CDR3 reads CASSYGSVSGNTIYF. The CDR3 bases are TGTGCCAGCAGTTACGGCTCTGTCTCTGGAAACACCATATATTTT.

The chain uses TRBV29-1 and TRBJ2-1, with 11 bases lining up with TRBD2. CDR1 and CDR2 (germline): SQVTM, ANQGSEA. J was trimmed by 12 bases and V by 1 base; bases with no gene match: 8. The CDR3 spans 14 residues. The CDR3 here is CSVEGTSGSLGQFF. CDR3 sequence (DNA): TGCAGCGTTGAAGGCACTAGCGGGAGTCTCGGGCAGTTCTTC.

CDR3 coding DNA: TGTGCCAGCAGCCCAGACAGATATGGAAATGAGCAGTTCTTC. This sequence encodes CASSPDRYGNEQFF. The chain couples TRBV5-4 to TRBJ2-1; possibly TRBD1 for D (5 bases). The CDR3 length is 14 residues. Between the trimmed V and J ends, which lost 4 bases and 7 bases, there was a span of 15 bases. Germline CDR1 is SGHNT and CDR2 is YYREEE (reference sequence).

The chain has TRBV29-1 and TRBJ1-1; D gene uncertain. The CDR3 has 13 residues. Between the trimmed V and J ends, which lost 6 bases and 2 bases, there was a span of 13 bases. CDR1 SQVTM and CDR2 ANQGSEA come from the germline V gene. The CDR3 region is CSVKRISNTEAFF. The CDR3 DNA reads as TGCAGCGTGAAAAGAATCAGTAACACTGAAGCTTTCTTT.

CDR3 sequence: CASTGEISTEAFF. The CDR3 region has the DNA TGTGCCAGCACTGGGGAGATCAGCACTGAAGCTTTCTTT. The chain carries TRBV6-5 and TRBJ1-1, with unresolved D. There are 13 residues in the CDR3. Germline CDR1 is MNHEY and CDR2 is SVGAGI. The V gene lost 7 bases and the J gene lost 4 bases, with 13 bases spanning the gap.

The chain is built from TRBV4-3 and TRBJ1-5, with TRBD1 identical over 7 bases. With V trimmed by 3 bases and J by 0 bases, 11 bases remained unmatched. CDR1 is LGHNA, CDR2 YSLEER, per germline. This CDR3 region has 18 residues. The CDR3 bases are TGCGCCAGCAGCCAGGGAACCGGGACAGAGTATAGCAATCAGCCCCAGCATTTT. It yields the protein CASSQGTGTEYSNQPQHF.

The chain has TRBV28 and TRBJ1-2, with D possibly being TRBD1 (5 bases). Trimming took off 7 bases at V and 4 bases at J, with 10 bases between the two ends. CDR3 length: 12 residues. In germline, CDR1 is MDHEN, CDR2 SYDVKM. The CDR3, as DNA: TGTGCCAGCAAATTGGGGGGCTATGGCTACACCTTC. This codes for CASKLGGYGYTF.

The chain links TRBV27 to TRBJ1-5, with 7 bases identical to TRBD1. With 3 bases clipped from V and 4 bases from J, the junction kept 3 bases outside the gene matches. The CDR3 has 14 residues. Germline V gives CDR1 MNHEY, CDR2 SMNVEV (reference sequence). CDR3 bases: TGTGCCAGCAGTTTCCGACAGGGAAATCAGCCCCAGCATTTT. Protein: CASSFRQGNQPQHF.

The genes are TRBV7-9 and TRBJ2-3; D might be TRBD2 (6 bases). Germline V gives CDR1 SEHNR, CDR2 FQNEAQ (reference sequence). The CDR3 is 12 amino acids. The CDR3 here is CAGGGSTDTQYF. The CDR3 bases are TGTGCGGGGGGAGGTAGCACAGATACGCAGTATTTT.

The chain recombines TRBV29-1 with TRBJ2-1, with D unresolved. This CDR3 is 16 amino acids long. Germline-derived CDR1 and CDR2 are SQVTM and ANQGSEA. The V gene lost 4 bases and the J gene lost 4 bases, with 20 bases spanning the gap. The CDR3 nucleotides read TGCAGCGTTGTCCCTCCCGGGTCTATCTCTTACAATGAGCAGTTCTTC. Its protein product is CSVVPPGSISYNEQFF.

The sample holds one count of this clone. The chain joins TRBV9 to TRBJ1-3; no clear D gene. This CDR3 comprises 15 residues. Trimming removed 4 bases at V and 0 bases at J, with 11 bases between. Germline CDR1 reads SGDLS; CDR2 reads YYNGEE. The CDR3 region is CASSKQVSSGNTIYF. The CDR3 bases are TGTGCCAGCAGCAAGCAGGTTAGCTCTGGAAACACCATATATTTT. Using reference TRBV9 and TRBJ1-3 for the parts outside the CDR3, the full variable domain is DSGVTQTPKHLITATGQRVTLRCSPRSGDLSVYWYQQSLDQGLQFLIQYYNGEERAKGNILERFSAQQFPDLHSELNLSSLELGDSALYFCASSKQVSSGNTIYFGEGSWLTVV.

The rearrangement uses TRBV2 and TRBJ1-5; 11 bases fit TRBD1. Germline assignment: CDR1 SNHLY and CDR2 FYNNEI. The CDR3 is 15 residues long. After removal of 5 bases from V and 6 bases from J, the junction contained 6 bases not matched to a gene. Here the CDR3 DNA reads TGTGCCAGCAGTTTGTGGACAGGGGGCTTTCAGCCCCAGCATTTT. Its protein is CASSLWTGGFQPQHF.

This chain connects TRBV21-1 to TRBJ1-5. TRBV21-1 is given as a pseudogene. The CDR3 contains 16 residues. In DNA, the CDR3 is TGTGCCAGCAGCATGAGGGGCAGGGCCCACAATCAGCCCCAGCATTTT. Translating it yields CASSMRGRAHNQPQHF.

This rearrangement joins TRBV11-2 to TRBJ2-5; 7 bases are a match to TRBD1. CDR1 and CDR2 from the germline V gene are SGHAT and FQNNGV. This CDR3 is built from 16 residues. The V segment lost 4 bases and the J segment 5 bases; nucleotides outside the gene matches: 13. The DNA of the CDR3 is TGTGCCAGCAGCTCGGACCCACAGGGGAATTTGGAGACCCAGTACTTC. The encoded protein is CASSSDPQGNLETQYF.

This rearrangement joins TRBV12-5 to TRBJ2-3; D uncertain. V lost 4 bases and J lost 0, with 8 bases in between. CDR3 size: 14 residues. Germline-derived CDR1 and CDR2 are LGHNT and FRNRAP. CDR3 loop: CASGSSGSTDTQYF. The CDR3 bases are TGTGCTAGTGGTTCCTCGGGTAGCACAGATACGCAGTATTTT.

This CDR3 reads CASSLRDTDTQYF. CDR3 sequence (DNA): TGTGCCAGCAGCTTGAGGGACACAGATACGCAGTATTTT. This chain uses TRBV7-6 with TRBJ2-3, with D possibly being TRBD2 (5 bases). CDR3 length equals 13 residues. The ends were cut back, 3 bases at V and 2 bases at J, with 6 bases in the middle. CDR1 SGHVS and CDR2 FNYEAQ come from the germline V gene. Drawing the rest from reference TRBV7-6 and TRBJ2-3, the complete variable domain is GAGVSQSPRYKVTKRGQDVALRCDPISGHVSLYWYRQALGQGPEFLTYFNYEAQQDKSGLPNDRFSAERPEGSISTLTIQRTEQRDSAMYRCASSLRDTDTQYFGPGTRLTVL.

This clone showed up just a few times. In nucleotides, the CDR3 is TGTGCCAGCAGCTCCTCAGAAGCTAACTATGGCTACACCTTC. The encoded protein is CASSSSEANYGYTF. V usage is TRBV13 and J usage is TRBJ1-2; D gene unclear. This CDR3 comprises 14 residues. Germline CDR1 and CDR2: PRHDT and FYEKMQ (reference sequence). V dropped 4 bases and J dropped 0 bases, with 9 bases sitting between them.

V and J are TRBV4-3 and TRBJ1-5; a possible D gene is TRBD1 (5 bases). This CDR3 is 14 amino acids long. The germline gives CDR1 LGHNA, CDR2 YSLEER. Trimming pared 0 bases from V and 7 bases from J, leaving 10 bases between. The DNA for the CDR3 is TGCGCCAGCAGCCAAGATGCCAGGGAGCAGCCCCAGCATTTT. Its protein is CASSQDAREQPQHF.

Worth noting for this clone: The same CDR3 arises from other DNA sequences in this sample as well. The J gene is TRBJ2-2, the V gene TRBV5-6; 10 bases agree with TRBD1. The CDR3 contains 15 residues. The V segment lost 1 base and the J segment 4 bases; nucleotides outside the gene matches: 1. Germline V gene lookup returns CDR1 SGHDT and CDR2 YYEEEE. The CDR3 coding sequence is TGTGCCAGCAGCTTGTGGGACAGGGGCACCGGGGAGCTGTTTTTT. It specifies CASSLWDRGTGELFF.

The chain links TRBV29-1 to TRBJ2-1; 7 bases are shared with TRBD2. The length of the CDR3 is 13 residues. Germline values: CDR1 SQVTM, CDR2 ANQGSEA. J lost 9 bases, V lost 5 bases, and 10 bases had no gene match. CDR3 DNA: TGCAGCGTTAGTGAGGGAGGGACCGGTGAGCAGTTCTTC. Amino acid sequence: CSVSEGGTGEQFF.

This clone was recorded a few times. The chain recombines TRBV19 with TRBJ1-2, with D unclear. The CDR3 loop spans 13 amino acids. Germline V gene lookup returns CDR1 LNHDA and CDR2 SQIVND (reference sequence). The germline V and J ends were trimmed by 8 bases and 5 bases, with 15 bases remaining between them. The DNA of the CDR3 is TGTGCCAGTGCCGAGGATAGCCTGTATGGCTACACCTTC. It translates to CASAEDSLYGYTF.

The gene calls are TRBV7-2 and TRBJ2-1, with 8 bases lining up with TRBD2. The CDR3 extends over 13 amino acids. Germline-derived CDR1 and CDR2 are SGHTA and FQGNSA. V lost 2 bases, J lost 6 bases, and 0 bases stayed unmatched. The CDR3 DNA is TGTGCCAGCAGCTTACGGGGGGGCAATGAGCAGTTCTTC. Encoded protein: CASSLRGGNEQFF.

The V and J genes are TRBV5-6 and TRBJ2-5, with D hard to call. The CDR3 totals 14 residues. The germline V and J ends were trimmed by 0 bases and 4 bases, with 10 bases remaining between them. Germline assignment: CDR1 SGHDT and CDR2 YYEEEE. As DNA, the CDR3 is TGTGCCAGCAGCTTGGTGACGCTAAGAGAGACCCAGTACTTC. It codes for CASSLVTLRETQYF.

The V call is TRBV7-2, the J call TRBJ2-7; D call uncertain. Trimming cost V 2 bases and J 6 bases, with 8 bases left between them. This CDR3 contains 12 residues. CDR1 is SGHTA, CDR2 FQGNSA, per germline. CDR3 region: CASSLSSLEQYF. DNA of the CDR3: TGTGCCAGCAGCTTAAGTAGCCTCGAGCAGTACTTC. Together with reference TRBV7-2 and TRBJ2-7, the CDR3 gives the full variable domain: GAGVSQSPSNKVTEKGKDVELRCDPISGHTALYWYRQSLGQGLEFLIYFQGNSAPDKSGLPSDRFSAERTGGSVSTLTIQRTQQEDSAVYLCASSLSSLEQYFGPGTRLTVT.

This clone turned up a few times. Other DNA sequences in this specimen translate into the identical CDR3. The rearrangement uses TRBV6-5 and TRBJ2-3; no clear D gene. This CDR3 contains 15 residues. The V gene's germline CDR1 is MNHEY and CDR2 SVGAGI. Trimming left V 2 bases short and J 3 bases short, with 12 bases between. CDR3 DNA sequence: TGTGCCAGCAGTTACCTGGGCGGATCGACAGATACGCAGTATTTT. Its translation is CASSYLGGSTDTQYF.

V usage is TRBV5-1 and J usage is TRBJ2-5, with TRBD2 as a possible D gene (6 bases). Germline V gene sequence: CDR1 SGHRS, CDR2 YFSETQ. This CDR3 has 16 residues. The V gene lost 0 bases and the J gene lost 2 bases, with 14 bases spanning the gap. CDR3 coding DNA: TGCGCCAGCAGCTTGGGGGGGAGGCCGGGGCAAGAGACCCAGTACTTC. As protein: CASSLGGRPGQETQYF.

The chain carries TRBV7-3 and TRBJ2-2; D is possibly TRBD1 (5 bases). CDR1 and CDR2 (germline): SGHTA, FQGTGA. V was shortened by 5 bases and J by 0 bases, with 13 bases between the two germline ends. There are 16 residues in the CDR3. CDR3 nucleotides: TGTGCCAGCAGCCCCGGTGGGGCCGCGAACACCGGGGAGCTGTTTTTT. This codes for CASSPGGAANTGELFF.

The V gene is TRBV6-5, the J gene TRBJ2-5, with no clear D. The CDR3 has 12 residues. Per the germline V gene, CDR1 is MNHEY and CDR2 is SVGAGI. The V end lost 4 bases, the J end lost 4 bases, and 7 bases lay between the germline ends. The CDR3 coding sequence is TGTGCCAGCAGTTCCCCTCTAGAGACCCAGTACTTC. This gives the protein CASSSPLETQYF.

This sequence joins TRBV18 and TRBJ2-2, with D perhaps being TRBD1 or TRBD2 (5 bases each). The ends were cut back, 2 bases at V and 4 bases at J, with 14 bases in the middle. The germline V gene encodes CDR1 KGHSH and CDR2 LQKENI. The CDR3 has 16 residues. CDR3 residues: CASSPAVAGTTGELFF. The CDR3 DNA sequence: TGTGCCAGCTCACCAGCTGTTGCAGGGACCACCGGGGAGCTGTTTTTT. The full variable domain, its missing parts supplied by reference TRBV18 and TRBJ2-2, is NAGVMQNPRHLVRRRGQEARLRCSPMKGHSHVYWYRQLPEEGLKFMVYLQKENIIDESGMPKERFSAEFPKEGPSILRIQQVVRGDSAAYFCASSPAVAGTTGELFFGEGSRLTVL.